Sequencing of this T cell receptor beta chain was carried out in a study of T cells in Graves' hyperthyroidism and ophthalmopathy. Across 18 months, stable Graves' hyperthyroidism was marked by no progression to ophthalmopathy. In making diagnoses, clinical symptoms, serum thyroxine and TRAb, thyroid ultrasound and orbital computed tomography were all used. The CDR3 is 16 residues long. In germline, CDR1 is MNHNS, CDR2 SASEGT. The V and J ends lost 6 bases and 0 bases, in that order; junction bases with no gene match: 9. This clonotype was counted at least ten times. Its antigen is not known. Regions amplified from RNA transcripts were the TCR beta CDR3 regions. RT-PCR in the first round (using the HTBI primer set) targeted the TCR CDR3. TCRdb reprocessed the multiplex PCR reads via MiXCR and lists one record per CDR3 protein. The table lists about 210,000 distinct CDR3 sequences, approximately 17% of them singletons, with under 65% in the top ten.

Study-wide results and caveats: Blood samples included most of the expanded thyroid clonotypes exceeding 0.001. For ophthalmopathy, model prediction preceded onset by a median approximately 6 months.

The sample was blood. The sequence was collected from a middle-aged man with Graves' hyperthyroidism. The chain carries TRBV6-1 and TRBJ2-3, with 7 bases matching TRBD1. CDR3 sequence: CASSPRQGLSTDTQYF. CDR3 sequence (DNA): TGTGCCAGCAGCCCCAGACAGGGCCTTAGCACAGATACGCAGTATTTT.